These 31 T cell receptor beta chains came from one sample sequenced in a study of patients and donors after allogeneic stem cell transplantation (dated by TCRdb to about 2020). Libraries were made using RT-PCR. This sample was sequenced with a NextSeq 550. The public reads were run again by TCRdb, first through fastp at Q25 and then through MiXCR, and only productive beta chains were kept. Rows with a matching CDR3 protein are joined into one entry that keeps the most common DNA and genes. The sample table holds fewer than 75,000 distinct CDR3 sequences, of which around 27% were seen once. The ten largest clones take up around a quarter of the sample. The source material was blood, either unsorted or a sorted T cell fraction (not recorded which). The receptors shown here come from a human donor who was either an allogeneic HSCT recipient or a stem cell or donor lymphocyte infusion donor (not recorded which). It is not recorded whose cells these are; they may come from a transplant donor.

This clonotype was observed a few times. The genes are TRBV3-1 and TRBJ2-3; D tentatively fits TRBD1 or TRBD2 (5 bases each). The CDR3 is made up of 14 amino acids. Per the germline V gene, CDR1 is LGHDT and CDR2 is YNNKEL (reference sequence). V dropped 2 bases and J dropped 5 bases, with 11 bases sitting between them. For the CDR3, the DNA is TGTGCCAGCAGCCAAAGGGGAGCGGTAGATACGCAGTATTTT. It specifies CASSQRGAVDTQYF.

This clonotype was observed once. V is TRBV10-2 and J is TRBJ2-5, with D possibly matching TRBD1 (6 bases). This CDR3 is built from 16 residues. The V and J ends lost 7 bases and 4 bases respectively, with 22 bases between them. Germline CDR1 WSHSY, CDR2 SAAADI. DNA of the CDR3: TGCGCCAGCAAAGAGTTTAAGACAGGACCCCGAGAGACCCAGTACTTC. Translated, it gives CASKEFKTGPRETQYF.

This clonotype was seen ten or more times. CDR3 in amino acids: CASSLLNTEAFF. The CDR3 DNA reads as TGTGCCAGCAGTTTGTTGAACACTGAAGCTTTCTTT. The gene calls are TRBV12-3 or TRBV12-4 and TRBJ1-1; D not resolved. This CDR3 has 12 amino acids. Trimming left V 3 bases short and J 0 bases short, with 2 bases between.

This clonotype has just a few counts. This chain links TRBV11-2 with TRBJ1-2; TRBD1 is a possible D gene (5 bases). CDR1 SGHAT and CDR2 FQNNGV come from the germline V gene. Trimming shortened V by 0 bases and J by 8 bases, and 19 bases separated the two germline ends. The length of the CDR3 is 16 residues. The chain's CDR3 is CASSLEAAAQGWGYTF. The CDR3, as DNA: TGTGCCAGCAGCTTAGAAGCAGCAGCGCAGGGATGGGGCTACACCTTC.

This clonotype is medium-sized (0.01 to 0.1%) within its sample. This rearrangement joins TRBV12-3 or TRBV12-4 to TRBJ1-1; D is undetermined. Deletions cut 3 bases from V and 12 bases from J, with 23 bases between. The CDR3 totals 15 residues. The CDR3 here is CASSLGLSVKGESFF. CDR3 nucleotides: TGTGCCAGCAGTTTGGGCCTATCCGTGAAGGGTGAGTCTTTCTTT.

This clonotype was detected many times. The rearrangement links TRBV20-1 to TRBJ1-1; D remains ambiguous. The CDR3 contains 12 residues. Per the germline V gene, CDR1 is DFQATT and CDR2 is SNEGSKA (reference sequence). With 6 bases removed from V and 1 base from J, the gap between germline ends came to 9 bases. The DNA for the CDR3 is TGCAGTGCAGACGTGGAGAACACTGAAGCTTTCTTT. Its protein is CSADVENTEAFF.

The rearrangement joins TRBV10-3 to TRBJ1-1; a possible D gene is TRBD1 (5 bases). Per germline, CDR1 ENHRY and CDR2 SYGVKD. The ends were cut back, 6 bases at V and 7 bases at J, with 9 bases in the middle. CDR3 size: 11 residues. CDR3 DNA: TGTGCCATCAGAAAGGGGAGTGAAGCTTTCTTT. It codes for CAIRKGSEAFF.

The chain combines TRBV27 with TRBJ1-1; no definite D call. This CDR3 has 13 residues. Deletions cut 5 bases from V and 4 bases from J, with 11 bases between. Germline V gives CDR1 MNHEY, CDR2 SMNVEV (reference sequence). As DNA, the CDR3 is TGTGCCAGCAGTGATCTTTCCGGCACTGAAGCTTTCTTT. It encodes CASSDLSGTEAFF.

The chain uses TRBV27 and TRBJ2-2; 14 positions agree with TRBD2. The CDR3 sequence is 17 residues long. V lost 5 bases to trimming and J lost 7 bases; unmatched junction nucleotides: 9. Germline V lookup: CDR1 MNHEY, CDR2 SMNVEV (reference sequence). CDR3 sequence reads: CASSPGLAGALDGELFF. In DNA form, the CDR3 reads TGTGCCAGCAGTCCGGGACTAGCGGGAGCGCTGGACGGGGAGCTGTTTTTT.

The chain joins TRBV10-3 to TRBJ2-2; possibly TRBD2 for D (5 bases). The CDR3 extends over 13 amino acids. In germline, CDR1 is ENHRY, CDR2 SYGVKD. V lost 5 bases and J lost 3, with 7 bases in between. Here the CDR3 reads CAISSGYTGELFF. DNA of the CDR3: TGTGCCATCAGTTCGGGGTACACCGGGGAGCTGTTTTTT.

This clonotype was picked up a small number of times. CDR3 sequence (DNA): TGCGCCAGCAGCCAAGGAGTGCGTACCTACGAGCAGTACTTC. It specifies CASSQGVRTYEQYF. This sequence joins TRBV4-1 and TRBJ2-7; no reliable D call. The germline V gene encodes CDR1 MGHRA and CDR2 YSYEKL. The CDR3 sequence is 14 residues long. Trimming pared 1 base from V and 2 bases from J, leaving 9 bases between.

This rearrangement joins TRBV20-1 to TRBJ1-4; D is ambiguous. Germline V lookup: CDR1 DFQATT, CDR2 SNEGSKA (reference sequence). There are 13 residues in the CDR3. V was clipped by 5 bases and J by 0 bases, with 7 bases between them. CDR3 protein: CSALISTNEKLFF. CDR3 DNA sequence: TGCAGTGCTCTCATTTCAACTAATGAAAAACTGTTTTTT.

This sequence joins TRBV5-1 and TRBJ1-4; D not certain. Trimming took 0 bases from V and 4 from J, leaving 7 bases between them. Germline loops: CDR1 SGHRS, CDR2 YFSETQ. This CDR3 contains 14 residues. As DNA, the CDR3 is TGCGCCAGCAGCTTGGAGGCCGATAATGAAAAACTGTTTTTT. Amino acids: CASSLEADNEKLFF.

The rearrangement links TRBV4-2 to TRBJ2-3; D unresolved. Germline-derived CDR1 and CDR2 are LGHNA and YNFKEQ. This CDR3 has 16 residues. V gave up 0 bases and J gave up 2 bases, with 12 bases separating them. This CDR3 reads CASSQEEATFTDTQYF. The CDR3 nucleotides read TGTGCCAGCAGCCAAGAGGAAGCGACCTTCACAGATACGCAGTATTTT.

V and J are TRBV20-1 and TRBJ2-3; the D is unclear. The CDR3 consists of 16 residues. The V end was cut by 2 bases, the J end by 6 bases, with 21 bases between. The V gene's germline CDR1 is DFQATT and CDR2 SNEGSKA (reference sequence). CDR3 in amino acids: CSARLWGLASQDTQYF. The CDR3 bases are TGCAGTGCTAGATTGTGGGGTCTGGCCTCCCAGGATACGCAGTATTTT.

The DNA of the CDR3 is TGTGCCAGCAGCGTTCTAGCGGGGGAAACCGGGGAGCTGTTTTTT. Amino acid sequence: CASSVLAGETGELFF. The chain uses TRBV7-9 and TRBJ2-2; TRBD2 matches 10 bases. Germline V gives CDR1 SEHNR, CDR2 FQNEAQ (reference sequence). V lost 5 bases to trimming and J lost 5 bases; unmatched junction nucleotides: 5. The CDR3 spans 15 residues. Combining the CDR3 with reference TRBV7-9 and TRBJ2-2 gives the whole variable domain DTGVSQNPRHKITKRGQNVTFRCDPISEHNRLYWYRQTLGQGPEFLTYFQNEAQLEKSRLLSDRFSAERPKGSFSTLEIQRTEQGDSAMYLCASSVLAGETGELFFGEGSRLTVL.

This clonotype came up a few times. The V and J genes are TRBV20-1 and TRBJ1-4; 9 nucleotides agree with TRBD1. CDR1 and CDR2 from the germline V gene are DFQATT and SNEGSKA (reference sequence). The length of the CDR3 is 15 residues. The junction had 13 bases not matched to a gene; V was cut back by 6 bases and J by 8 bases. CDR3 DNA: TGCAGTGCAGAAGGACAGGGGACGGCAAGAGAAAAACTGTTTTTT. It specifies CSAEGQGTAREKLFF.

There are a few counts of this clonotype. The chain employs TRBV12-3 or TRBV12-4 and TRBJ1-3; perhaps TRBD1 as D (5 bases). Trimming shortened V by 5 bases and J by 4 bases, and 6 bases separated the two germline ends. The CDR3 has 12 amino acids. The CDR3 coding sequence is TGTGCCAGCAGTAACAGGGGAAACACCATATATTTT. Translating gives CASSNRGNTIYF.

Concerning this clonotype itself: A read error may be the cause here, since a much bigger clone is one base away. V gene TRBV12-3 or TRBV12-4 combines with J gene TRBJ1-2, with 7 bases that match TRBD1. The CDR3 loop spans 14 amino acids. CDR3 DNA sequence: TGTGCCATCAGTTTGGCTCAGGGGGTAGTGGGCTACACCTTC. Protein sequence: CAISLAQGVVGYTF.

The chain combines TRBV5-6 with TRBJ2-5, with D unresolved. From germline, CDR1 is SGHDT and CDR2 YYEEEE. This CDR3 contains 13 residues. Trimming took off 2 bases at V and 0 bases at J, with 5 bases between the two ends. CDR3 sequence reads: CASSLVHQETQYF. The CDR3 DNA reads TGTGCCAGCAGCTTAGTCCACCAAGAGACCCAGTACTTC.

The chain employs TRBV2 and TRBJ2-1; D is uncertain. Germline V gene data show CDR1 as SNHLY and CDR2 as FYNNEI. Between the trimmed V and J ends, which lost 5 bases and 0 bases, there was a span of 11 bases. This CDR3 spans 15 amino acids. CDR3 protein: CASSPQPSSYNEQFF. The CDR3 nucleotides read TGTGCCAGCAGTCCCCAACCGAGCTCCTACAATGAGCAGTTCTTC.

This clonotype was detected a few times. This CDR3 reads CASSQEDFSYGYTF. As DNA, the CDR3 is TGCGCCAGCAGCCAAGAAGACTTCTCCTATGGCTACACCTTC. The chain couples TRBV4-1 to TRBJ1-2; D unresolved. Germline V gene data show CDR1 as MGHRA and CDR2 as YSYEKL. Between the trimmed V and J ends, which lost 0 bases and 4 bases, there was a span of 9 bases. The CDR3 length is 14 residues.

A remark on this clonotype: This may stem from a read error, because a much larger clone lies one nucleotide away. Given the absence of the conserved phenylalanine or tryptophan at the CDR3 end, a read error is likely. Because the CDR3's place on the DNA is in doubt, the DNA is left out and the CDR3 is given as listed by TCRdb. This sequence joins TRBV7-9 and TRBJ1-6; the table names TRBD1, a call not compared with the DNA. The germline CDR1 and CDR2 sequences are SEHNR and FQNEAQ (reference sequence). The CDR3 is made up of 11 amino acids, end residues included. CDR3: CASSFGTEAHL.

The V gene is TRBV5-1, the J gene TRBJ2-7, with D perhaps TRBD2 (5 bases). The germline V and J ends were trimmed by 0 bases and 5 bases, with 12 bases remaining between them. The CDR3 is made up of 14 amino acids. Germline V gene data show CDR1 as SGHRS and CDR2 as YFSETQ. CDR3 nucleotide sequence: TGCGCCAGCAGCTTGGTTGAGGGTCTGGACGAGCAGTACTTC. It encodes CASSLVEGLDEQYF.

The chain carries TRBV29-1 and TRBJ2-1; TRBD1 aligns across 12 bases. This CDR3 comprises 14 residues. Germline lookup yields CDR1 SQVTM and CDR2 ANQGSEA. Losses at the gene ends were 7 bases for V and 6 bases for J; bases not matched to a gene: 7. The CDR3 is CSDVGTGGRNEQFF. The CDR3 bases are TGCAGCGATGTCGGGACAGGGGGCCGCAATGAGCAGTTCTTC.

This chain connects TRBV12-3 or TRBV12-4 to TRBJ1-6, with a possible D match to TRBD1 (5 bases). V was trimmed by 7 bases and J by 2 bases, leaving 12 bases between them. CDR3 length equals 15 residues. CDR3 region: CASKKRGAYNSPLHF. The CDR3 coding sequence is TGTGCCAGCAAAAAAAGAGGGGCCTATAATTCACCCCTCCACTTT.

The gene calls are TRBV29-1 and TRBJ2-1, with a possible D match to TRBD2 (6 bases). With 7 bases removed from V and 6 bases from J, the gap between germline ends came to 16 bases. Germline values: CDR1 SQVTM, CDR2 ANQGSEA. The CDR3 consists of 13 residues. CDR3 nucleotide sequence: TGCAGCGGAACAATACTAGCTGGCAATGAGCAGTTCTTC. It encodes CSGTILAGNEQFF.

Only a few counts were recorded for this clonotype. The CDR3 coding sequence is TGTGCCAGCAGTTACCTGTCTATAGCGGGAGTCACGGAGACCCAGTACTTC. As protein: CASSYLSIAGVTETQYF. The chain recombines TRBV6-6 with TRBJ2-5; 9 nucleotides agree with TRBD2. Germline trimming cut 2 bases from V and 5 bases from J; bases unmatched to any gene: 12. CDR1 is MNHNY and CDR2 is SVGAGI in the germline V gene (reference sequence). The CDR3 spans 17 residues.

The J gene is TRBJ2-7, the V gene TRBV15; 9 bases align to TRBD2. The germline gives CDR1 LNHNV, CDR2 YYDKDF (reference sequence). This CDR3 has 16 residues. V was pared by 1 base and J by 2 bases, with 6 bases of the junction left unmatched. Here the CDR3 reads CATSRGLSGGPYEQYF. CDR3 DNA: TGTGCCACCAGCAGAGGTCTTAGCGGGGGACCCTACGAGCAGTACTTC.

A few counts support this clonotype. The genes are TRBV6-5 and TRBJ1-3, with 10 bases that match TRBD1. Unmatched junction bases numbered 6, after V lost 6 bases and J lost 1 base. The CDR3 is made up of 16 amino acids. From germline, CDR1 is MNHEY and CDR2 SVGAGI. The DNA for the CDR3 is TGTGCCAGCAGGACTCCGGGACAGGGGTCTGGAAACACCATATATTTT. Its protein product is CASRTPGQGSGNTIYF.

This clonotype has ten or more counts. The chain uses TRBV12-3 or TRBV12-4 and TRBJ1-6, with TRBD1 identical over 7 bases. The V gene end was trimmed by 4 bases and the J gene end by 6 bases; junction bases not matched to a gene: 6. CDR3 size: 15 residues. The CDR3 protein is CASSWGGGGNSPLHF. The CDR3 DNA is TGTGCCAGCAGTTGGGGAGGGGGCGGTAATTCACCCCTCCACTTT.